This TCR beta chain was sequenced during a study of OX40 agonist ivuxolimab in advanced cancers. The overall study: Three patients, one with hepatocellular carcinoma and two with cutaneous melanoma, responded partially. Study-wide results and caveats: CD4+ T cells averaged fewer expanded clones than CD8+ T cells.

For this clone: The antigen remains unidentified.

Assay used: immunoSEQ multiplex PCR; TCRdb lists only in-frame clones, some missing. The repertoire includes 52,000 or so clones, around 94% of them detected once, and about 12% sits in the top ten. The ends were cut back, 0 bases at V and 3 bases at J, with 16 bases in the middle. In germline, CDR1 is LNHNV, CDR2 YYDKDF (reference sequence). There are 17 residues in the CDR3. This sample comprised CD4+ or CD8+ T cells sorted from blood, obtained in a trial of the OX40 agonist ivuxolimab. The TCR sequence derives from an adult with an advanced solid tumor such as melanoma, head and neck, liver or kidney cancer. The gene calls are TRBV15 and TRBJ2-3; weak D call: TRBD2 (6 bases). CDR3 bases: TGTGCCACCAGCAGAGATCTCGGCCAGGGAGGTACAGATACGCAGTATTTT. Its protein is CATSRDLGQGGTDTQYF.